This T cell receptor beta chain is drawn from a study of OX40 agonist ivuxolimab in advanced cancers. The V and J ends lost 6 bases and 2 bases respectively, with 11 bases between them. Germline V gene sequence: CDR1 LNHDA, CDR2 SQIVND (reference sequence). The CDR3 contains 13 residues. A note on this clone: Its cognate antigen is unknown.

The study's findings and limits: In the 0.1-3.0 mg/kg groups, partial responders showed among the lowest expansion.

Some clones are missing from TCRdb's copy, which holds only in-frame ones; the method was immunoSEQ multiplex PCR. The sample lists some 70,000 clones; roughly nine tenths were seen once. V and J are TRBV19 and TRBJ2-7; D is tentatively TRBD1 or TRBD2 (7 bases each). Sequenced material: CD4+ or CD8+ T cells sorted from blood, taken in a trial of the OX40 agonist ivuxolimab. The TCR was taken from an adult with an advanced solid tumor such as melanoma, head and neck, liver or kidney cancer. Written as DNA, the CDR3 is TGTGCCAGTAGCAGGGGGGGTACCTACGAGCAGTACTTC. This gives the protein CASSRGGTYEQYF.